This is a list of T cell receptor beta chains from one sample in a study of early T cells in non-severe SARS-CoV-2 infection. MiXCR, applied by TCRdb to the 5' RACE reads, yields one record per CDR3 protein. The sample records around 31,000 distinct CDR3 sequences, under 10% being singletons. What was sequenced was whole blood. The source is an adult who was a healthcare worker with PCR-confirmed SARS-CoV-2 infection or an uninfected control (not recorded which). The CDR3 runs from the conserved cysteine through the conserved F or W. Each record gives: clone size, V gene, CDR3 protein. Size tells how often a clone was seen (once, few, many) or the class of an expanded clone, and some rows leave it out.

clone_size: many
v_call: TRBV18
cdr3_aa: CASSPTGEGVNSNQPQHF

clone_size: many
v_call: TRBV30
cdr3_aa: CACPNNRGDTEAFF

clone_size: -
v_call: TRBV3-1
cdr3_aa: CASSPLRGSNTGELFF

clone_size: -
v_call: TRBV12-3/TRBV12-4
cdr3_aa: CASSRSVNQPQHF

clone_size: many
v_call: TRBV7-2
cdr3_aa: CASSLRISLKLFF

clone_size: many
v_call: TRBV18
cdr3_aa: CASSPGTGGYYEQYF

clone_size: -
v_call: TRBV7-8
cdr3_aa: CASSPRESGTNTEAFF

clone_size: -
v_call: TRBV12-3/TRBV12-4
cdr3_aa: CASSPTGGGETQYF

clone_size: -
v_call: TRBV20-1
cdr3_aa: CSAREVTLGTEAFF

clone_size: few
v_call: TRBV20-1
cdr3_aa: CSALDGTGDHSPLHF

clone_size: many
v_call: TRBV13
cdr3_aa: CASSPGLAVSTDTQYF

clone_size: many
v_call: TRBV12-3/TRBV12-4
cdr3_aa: CASGALQGYTEAFF

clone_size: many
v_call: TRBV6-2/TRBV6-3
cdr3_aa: CASSYGQGRTPQHF

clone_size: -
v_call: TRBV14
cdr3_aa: CASSQYSGGHYNEQFF

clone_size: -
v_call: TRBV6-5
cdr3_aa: CASSYSRRGPYEQYF

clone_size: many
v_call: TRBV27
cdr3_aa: CASSMGRGPGQPQHF

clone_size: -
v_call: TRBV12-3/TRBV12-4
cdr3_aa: CASSLMVRNEKLFF

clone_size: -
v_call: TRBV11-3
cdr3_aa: CASSFQGSDTQYF

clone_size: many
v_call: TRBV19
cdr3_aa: CASSRERTANQPQHF

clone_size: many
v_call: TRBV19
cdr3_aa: CASSSDTGELFF

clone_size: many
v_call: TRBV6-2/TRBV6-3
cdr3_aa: CASSYGTEFYSNQPQHF

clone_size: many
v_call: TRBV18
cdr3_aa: CASSPLRDFPEKLFF

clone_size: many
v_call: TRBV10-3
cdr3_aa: CAISDERSTTEAFF

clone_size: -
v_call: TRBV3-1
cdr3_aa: CASSQVEPSTDTQYF

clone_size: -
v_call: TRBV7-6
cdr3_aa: CASSPAFRRGTDTQYF

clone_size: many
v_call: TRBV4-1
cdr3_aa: CASSQETGANYGYTF

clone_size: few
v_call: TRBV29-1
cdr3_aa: CSVDRTGSYGYTF

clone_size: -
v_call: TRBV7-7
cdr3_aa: CASSLELNTEAFF

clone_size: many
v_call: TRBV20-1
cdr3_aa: CSASPSEAYGYTF

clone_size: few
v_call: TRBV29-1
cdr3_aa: CSVGRGGNQPQHF

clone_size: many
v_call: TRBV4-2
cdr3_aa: CASSQDHRGASNQPQHF

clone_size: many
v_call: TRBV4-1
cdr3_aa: CASSQPSGDEQYF

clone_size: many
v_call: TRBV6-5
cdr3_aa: CASSGPSGGTDTQYF

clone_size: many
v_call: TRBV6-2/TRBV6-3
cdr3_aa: CASSRFTYEQYF

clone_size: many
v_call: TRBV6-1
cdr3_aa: CASGVNSPLHF

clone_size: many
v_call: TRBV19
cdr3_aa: CASSPDSGNQPQHF

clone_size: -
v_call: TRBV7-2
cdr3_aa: CASSLEPDGNQPQHF

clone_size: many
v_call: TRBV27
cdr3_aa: CASSLRQGRTANYGYTF

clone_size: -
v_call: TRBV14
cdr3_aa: CASSQQGANVLTF

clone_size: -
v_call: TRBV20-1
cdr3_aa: CSARVPYTGELFF